This T cell receptor beta chain stems from a study of OX40 agonist ivuxolimab in advanced cancers. Notes on the research overall: The costimulatory receptor OX40 (CD134) was targeted by ivuxolimab, a fully human IgG2 agonistic monoclonal antibody. Intravenous ivuxolimab was administered to patients every 2 weeks at six dose levels: 0.01, 0.1, 0.3, 1.5, 3 and 10 mg/kg. Of the approximately 50 dose-escalation patients, hepatocellular carcinoma was present in about 20, melanoma in approximately 15, renal cell carcinoma in 9 and head and neck cancer in 9. A male proportion of under 85% and a mean age of around 60 years, ranging from about 23 to 90, were recorded for the dose-escalation cohort. Prior anti-PD-1, anti-PD-L1 or anti-CTLA-4 therapy was permitted, and less than 45% of dose-escalation patients had received checkpoint inhibitors. Partial responses occurred in three dose-escalation patients, of whom one had hepatocellular carcinoma and two had cutaneous melanoma. The purpose of peripheral TCRbeta sequencing was to test whether ivuxolimab changed TCR sequence diversity and led to clonal T-cell expansion. The paper covers the monotherapy dose-escalation part of the phase I ivuxolimab trial, which included N ≈ 52 patients.

Clipping removes 4 bases from V and 5 bases from J, with 13 as the unmatched junction base count. The germline V gene specifies SGHDN as CDR1 and FVKESK as CDR2. From the cysteine through the phenylalanine, the CDR3 covers 17 amino acids. The DNA shown is the 51-base CDR3, in frame from base 1. Genomic DNA was extracted from sorted cells for sequencing of the TCRbeta CDR3 region. The immunoSEQ Assay was used to sequence the TCRbeta CDR3 regions. TCRdb stores this immuneACCESS table with in-frame sequences only. Part of the clones is absent; in the studies checked, under half of the shortfall reflects unresolved V genes, and no reason is known for the rest. In this sample the table shows roughly 46,000 clones, over 75% of which occur a single time. The ten largest clones take up less than 0.75% of the sample. The trial excluded patients who had a history of autoimmune disease or were on systemic immunosuppression. Peripheral blood for TCR sequencing was drawn from every dose cohort at baseline, at cycle 4 day 1 and at cycle 7 day 1. Samples were obtained from an open-label, multicenter, first-in-human phase I dose-escalation trial of ivuxolimab. Adults with locally advanced or metastatic melanoma, renal cell carcinoma, hepatocellular carcinoma or head and neck squamous cell carcinoma were enrolled in the trial. Before TCR sequencing, CD4+ T cells and CD8+ T cells from peripheral blood were sorted into separate populations.

Paper-wide results and their limitations: After ivuxolimab, more expanded clones were found on average in CD8+ T cells than in CD4+ T cells. Low levels of normalized T-cell clonal expansion were also seen in some patients who did not respond. Antigen specificity was not determined for the clonally expanded peripheral T cells. In the 0.1-3.0 mg/kg groups, partial responders were among the patients with the lowest normalized peripheral clonal expansion, particularly in CD8+ T cells. Clonal expansion of both CD4+ and CD8+ blood T cells was observed from baseline to week 6 at doses 0.1 to 3.0 mg/kg.

On this clone itself: Its antigen remains unidentified. No base-level quality is on record; no much larger clone is a single base apart.

The rearranged chain carries TRBV14 and TRBJ2-3; 9 middle bases align to TRBD2. This sequence originates from an adult with an advanced solid tumor such as melanoma, head and neck, liver or kidney cancer. The sequencing used CD4+ or CD8+ T cells sorted from blood, collected in a trial of the OX40 agonist ivuxolimab. In nucleotides, the sequence is TGTGCCAGCAGCCTTACTCTAGCGGGATCCTGGGGAGATACGCAGTATTTT. Its protein is CASSLTLAGSWGDTQYF.